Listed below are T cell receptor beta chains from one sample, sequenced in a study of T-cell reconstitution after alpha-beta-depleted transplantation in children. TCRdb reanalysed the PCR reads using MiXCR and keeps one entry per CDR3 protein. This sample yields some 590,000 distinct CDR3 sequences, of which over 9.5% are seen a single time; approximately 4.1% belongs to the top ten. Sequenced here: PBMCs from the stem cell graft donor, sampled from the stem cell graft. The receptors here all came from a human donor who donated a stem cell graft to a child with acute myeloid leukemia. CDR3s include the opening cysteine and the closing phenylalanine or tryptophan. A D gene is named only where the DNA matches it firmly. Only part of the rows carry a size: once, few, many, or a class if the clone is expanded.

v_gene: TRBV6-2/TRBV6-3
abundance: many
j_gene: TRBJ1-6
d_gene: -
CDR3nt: TGTGCCAGCAGTTACGTCACGAGGGATTCACCCCTCCACTTT
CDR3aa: CASSYVTRDSPLHF

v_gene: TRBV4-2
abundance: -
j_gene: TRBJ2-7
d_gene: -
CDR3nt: TGTGCCAGCAGCCGCGCCCTCCTCTACGAGCAGTACTTC
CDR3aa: CASSRALLYEQYF

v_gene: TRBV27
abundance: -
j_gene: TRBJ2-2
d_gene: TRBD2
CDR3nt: TGTGCCAGCAGTCCCCCAGCGGGAGAGGTCGGGGAGCTGTTTTTT
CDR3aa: CASSPPAGEVGELFF

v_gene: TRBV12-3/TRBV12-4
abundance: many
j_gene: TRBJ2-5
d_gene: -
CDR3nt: TGTGCCAGCAGTTCCGGGCCAAGACAGACCCAGTACTTC
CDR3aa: CASSSGPRQTQYF

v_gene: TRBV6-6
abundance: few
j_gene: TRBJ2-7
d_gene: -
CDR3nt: TGTGCCAGCAGTCGAAACTCCCACGAGCAGTACTTC
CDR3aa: CASSRNSHEQYF

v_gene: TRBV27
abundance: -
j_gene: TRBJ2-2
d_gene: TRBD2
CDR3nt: TGTGCCAGCGGATTACATGGGACTAGCGGGGGCCTCGGCACCGGGGAGCTGTTTTTT
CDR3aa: CASGLHGTSGGLGTGELFF

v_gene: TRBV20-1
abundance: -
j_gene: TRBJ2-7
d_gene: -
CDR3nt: TGCAGTGCTAAGGGCAGTCCTTCCCCCTACGAGCAGTACTTC
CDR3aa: CSAKGSPSPYEQYF

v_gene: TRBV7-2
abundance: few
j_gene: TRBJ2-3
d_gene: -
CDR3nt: TGTGCCAGCAGCTTGGCTAGCCGAGCAGATACGCAGTATTTT
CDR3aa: CASSLASRADTQYF

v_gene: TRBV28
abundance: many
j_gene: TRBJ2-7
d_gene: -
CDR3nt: TGTGCCAGCAGTCCAGATAGAGGGCATAGCTCCTACGAGCAGTACTTC
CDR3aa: CASSPDRGHSSYEQYF

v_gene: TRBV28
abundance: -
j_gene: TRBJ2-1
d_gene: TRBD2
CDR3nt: TGTGCCAGCGATGCAGCGGGAGCCACTTACAATGAGCAGTTCTTC
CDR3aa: CASDAAGATYNEQFF